This T cell receptor (beta chain) originates from a study of blood T cells in healthy people across ages. This CDR3 region has 15 residues. Germline V CDR1 and CDR2: MNHNY, SVGAGI (reference sequence). The junction had 12 bases not matched to a gene; V was cut back by 5 bases and J by 9 bases. The authors ran a second PCR of 7 to 11 cycles using a sample-barcoded 5' primer and a J-beta primer mix. MiXCR, run by TCRdb on the 5' RACE reads, gives a single entry per CDR3 protein. The data hold roughly 1.5 million distinct CDR3 sequences, with approximately 43% observed a single time. This clonotype was found a few times.

This TCR was sampled from a woman aged 18-30 years in good health. J is TRBJ2-3 and V is TRBV6-6; 9 bases are shared with TRBD2. Sequencing was performed on blood. CDR3 region: CASSRTSAHRGTQYF. CDR3 nucleotides: TGTGCCAGCAGTAGGACTAGCGCCCATCGGGGGACGCAGTATTTT.